Presented here are 28 T cell receptor beta chains from one specimen sequenced in a study of cytotoxic CD8 clonotypes in ibrutinib-treated CLL. Sequencing used immunoSEQ multiplex PCR; TCRdb keeps in-frame clones, though not all of them. The sample holds hundreds of thousands of clones; approximately 79% are singletons and the top ten take around 10%. Specimen: PBMCs, collected after 12 months of ibrutinib treatment. These receptors all stem from a human donor with chronic lymphocytic leukemia.

The genes are TRBV6-5 and TRBJ2-7, with D perhaps matching TRBD1 or TRBD2 (6 bases each). This CDR3 contains 15 residues. Trimming removed 2 bases at V and 4 bases at J, with 15 bases between. Germline assignment: CDR1 MNHEY and CDR2 SVGAGI. The CDR3 DNA reads TGTGCCAGCAGTTACCAGAGAGAGGGGGGTTACGAGCAGTACTTC. Residues: CASSYQREGGYEQYF.

In nucleotides, the CDR3 is TGTGCCAGCAGAAAGGGAATGCTAGCGGGAGGGGAGCAGTTCTTC. This translates into CASRKGMLAGGEQFF. This rearrangement joins TRBV7-9 to TRBJ2-1, with TRBD2 matching over 12 bases. This CDR3 has 15 residues. CDR1 is SEHNR, CDR2 FQNEAQ, per germline (reference sequence). The ends lost 6 bases at V and 10 bases at J; junction bases unmatched: 10.

The chain employs TRBV5-1 and TRBJ2-7; 10 bases align to TRBD2. From germline, CDR1 is SGHRS and CDR2 YFSETQ. After removal of 4 bases from V and 7 bases from J, the junction contained 8 bases not matched to a gene. The CDR3 is made up of 14 amino acids. The CDR3: CASSELAGTGEQYF. The CDR3 nucleotides read TGCGCCAGCAGCGAACTAGCGGGGACGGGGGAGCAGTACTTC.

The rearrangement links TRBV4-1 to TRBJ2-1; 9 bases align to TRBD1. The CDR3 runs to 18 residues. The germline V gene has CDR1 MGHRA and CDR2 YSYEKL. Germline trimming cut 5 bases from V and 6 bases from J; bases unmatched to any gene: 17. The CDR3 sequence: CASSITFLGQGRPNEQFF. The CDR3 nucleotides are TGCGCCAGCAGCATAACTTTTTTAGGACAGGGGCGCCCCAATGAGCAGTTCTTC.

The chain has TRBV5-1 and TRBJ2-3; TRBD1 matches 8 bases. There are 14 residues in the CDR3. Germline V lookup: CDR1 SGHRS, CDR2 YFSETQ. After removal of 2 bases from V and 6 bases from J, the junction contained 5 bases not matched to a gene. CDR3 residues: CASSFTQGADTQYF. The CDR3 DNA reads TGCGCCAGCAGCTTTACCCAGGGGGCCGATACGCAGTATTTT.

The chain joins TRBV14 to TRBJ2-7; D possibly corresponds to TRBD1 (5 bases). V was pared by 4 bases and J by 3 bases, with 13 bases between. This CDR3 spans 14 amino acids. Germline CDR1 reads SGHDN; CDR2 reads FVKESK. In DNA, the CDR3 is TGTGCCAGCAGCCCAACGACAGTGCGCTACGAGCAGTACTTC. This translates into CASSPTTVRYEQYF.

The chain has TRBV25-1 and TRBJ2-7; D call uncertain. Trimming left V 5 bases short and J 0 bases short, with 8 bases between. CDR3 length: 13 amino acids. Germline CDR1 reads MGHDK; CDR2 reads SYGVNS. The CDR3 here is CASSQALSYEQYF. The CDR3 DNA is TGTGCCAGCAGTCAGGCCCTCTCCTACGAGCAGTACTTC.

The gene calls are TRBV11-2 and TRBJ2-7; 8 positions match TRBD2. This CDR3 contains 14 residues. Germline trimming cut 6 bases from V and 11 bases from J; bases unmatched to any gene: 15. Germline CDR1 SGHAT, CDR2 FQNNGV. CDR3 bases: TGTGCCAGCAGTTACCTAGCGGGCTCTAAAATCGAGTACTTC. Its protein product is CASSYLAGSKIEYF.

The table lists this clone with a few counts. The chain uses TRBV25-1 and TRBJ2-4; tentatively, D is TRBD2 (5 bases). The CDR3 contains 15 residues. In germline, CDR1 is MGHDK, CDR2 SYGVNS. The V gene lost 4 bases and the J gene lost 1 base, with 11 bases spanning the gap. CDR3 in amino acids: CASSVSGEAKNIQYF. DNA for the CDR3: TGTGCCAGCAGTGTGTCCGGGGAGGCCAAAAACATTCAGTACTTC.

The genes are TRBV5-1 and TRBJ2-1, with 11 bases aligning to TRBD2. V shed 6 bases and J 5 bases; nucleotides not matched to a gene: 10. This CDR3 contains 16 residues. CDR1 and CDR2 (germline): SGHRS, YFSETQ. This chain's CDR3 is CASTPSLAGANNEQFF. CDR3 in DNA: TGCGCCAGCACCCCCTCACTAGCGGGAGCCAACAATGAGCAGTTCTTC.

This chain joins TRBV25-1 and TRBJ2-7; 8 positions match TRBD1. This CDR3 has 15 amino acids. The ends lost 3 bases at V and 0 bases at J; junction bases unmatched: 4. The germline gives CDR1 MGHDK, CDR2 SYGVNS. The chain's CDR3 is CASSEGQAYSYEQYF. In DNA, the CDR3 is TGTGCCAGCAGTGAGGGACAGGCGTACTCCTACGAGCAGTACTTC.

This chain connects TRBV11-1 to TRBJ2-5; 8 bases are shared with TRBD2. This CDR3 comprises 17 residues. The trim removed 1 base at V and 5 bases at J, leaving 12 bases unmatched. Germline CDR1 SGHAT, CDR2 FQDESV (reference sequence). Written as DNA, the CDR3 is TGTGCCAGCAGCTTAGGAGGTTTAGCGGGGTTTGGGGAGACCCAGTACTTC. Translated, it gives CASSLGGLAGFGETQYF.

On this clone itself: Germline and junction disagree at one end, which may indicate a read error. The chain combines TRBV2 with TRBJ2-1; TRBD2 agrees at 8 bases. The CDR3 loop spans 16 amino acids. Germline CDR1 SNHLY, CDR2 FYNNEI. CDR3 in DNA: TGTGCCAGCAGCGAAGGACTAGCAGGGCAATTATATGAGCAGTTCTTC. Its protein product is CASSEGLAGQLYEQFF.

V is TRBV7-9 and J is TRBJ2-7; a possible D gene is TRBD2 (5 bases). Trimming took off 3 bases at V and 0 bases at J, with 9 bases between the two ends. The CDR3 loop spans 14 amino acids. Germline CDR1 and CDR2: SEHNR and FQNEAQ (reference sequence). The CDR3 reads CASSLEASSYEQYF. The CDR3 DNA is TGTGCCAGCAGCTTGGAGGCCAGCTCCTACGAGCAGTACTTC.

V and J are TRBV9 and TRBJ2-3, with 9 bases matching TRBD2. The CDR3 contains 14 residues. Germline CDR1 and CDR2: SGDLS and YYNGEE. Germline trimming cut 6 bases from V and 5 bases from J; bases unmatched to any gene: 7. For the CDR3, the DNA is TGTGCCAGCAACCCTAGCGGGGCGAGAGATACGCAGTATTTT. This encodes CASNPSGARDTQYF.

This chain connects TRBV2 to TRBJ2-5; D is ambiguous. CDR3 length: 14 amino acids. The germline V gene encodes CDR1 SNHLY and CDR2 FYNNEI. V gave up 0 bases and J gave up 5 bases, with 10 bases separating them. CDR3 residues: CASSEASVVETQYF. The CDR3 nucleotides read TGTGCCAGCAGTGAAGCATCCGTAGTGGAGACCCAGTACTTC.

This sequence joins TRBV2 and TRBJ2-3; TRBD2 aligns across 8 bases. The V gene's germline CDR1 is SNHLY and CDR2 FYNNEI. V shed 6 bases and J 1 base; nucleotides not matched to a gene: 6. This CDR3 has 15 residues. The CDR3 sequence: CASRETSERTDTQYF. The CDR3 bases are TGTGCCAGCAGGGAGACTAGCGAGCGCACAGATACGCAGTATTTT.

This chain uses TRBV7-3 with TRBJ2-3; 10 bases are shared with TRBD2. CDR1 is SGHTA and CDR2 is FQGTGA in the germline V gene. There are 15 residues in the CDR3. Trimming cost V 4 bases and J 5 bases; bases outside gene matches: 6. In DNA, the CDR3 is TGTGCCAGCAGCTCAGAGCGGGGGGGCGTAGATACGCAGTATTTT. Its translation is CASSSERGGVDTQYF.

This clone was found a few times. The chain couples TRBV9 to TRBJ2-3; 8 nucleotides match TRBD2. Trimming at V came to 4 bases and at J to 1 base, leaving 5 bases not matched to a gene. Germline CDR1 SGDLS, CDR2 YYNGEE. The CDR3 has 15 amino acids. The CDR3 loop reads CASSIQAGGTDTQYF. CDR3 nucleotides: TGTGCCAGCAGCATTCAAGCGGGGGGCACAGATACGCAGTATTTT.

This chain links TRBV10-3 with TRBJ2-3, with TRBD2 matching over 14 bases. With 6 bases clipped from V and 3 bases from J, the junction kept 2 bases outside the gene matches. The CDR3 is 15 residues long. From germline, CDR1 is ENHRY and CDR2 SYGVKD. The CDR3 DNA is TGTGCCATCAGCCGGACTAGCGGGAGGACAGATACGCAGTATTTT. Translated: CAISRTSGRTDTQYF.

This clone came up a few times. The J gene is TRBJ1-2, the V gene TRBV20-1; D perhaps matches TRBD1 (5 bases). Trimming stripped 6 bases from V and 6 bases from J, with 11 bases between. The CDR3 consists of 11 residues. From germline, CDR1 is DFQATT and CDR2 SNEGSKA (reference sequence). CDR3 in amino acids: CSANLGDGYTF. For the CDR3, the DNA is TGCAGTGCCAATCTGGGGGATGGCTACACCTTC.

This clone was seen only once. The genes are TRBV5-1 and TRBJ1-1, with D tentatively TRBD1 (5 bases). V was cut by 3 bases and J by 1 base, with 10 bases left in between. The germline V gene has CDR1 SGHRS and CDR2 YFSETQ. The CDR3 is 14 amino acids. The CDR3, as DNA: TGCGCCAGCAGCTCGGGACTTACGAACACTGAAGCTTTCTTT. Its translation is CASSSGLTNTEAFF.

The rearrangement links TRBV7-9 to TRBJ2-7; perhaps TRBD2 as D (6 bases). V lost 4 bases and J 5 bases, leaving 9 bases between the germline ends. Germline CDR1 reads SEHNR; CDR2 reads FQNEAQ (reference sequence). CDR3 length: 12 amino acids. The CDR3 region is CASSSPGDEQYF. The CDR3 DNA follows: TGTGCCAGCAGCTCCCCGGGGGACGAGCAGTACTTC.

This chain uses TRBV4-1 with TRBJ2-7; 8 nucleotides line up with TRBD2. Germline V gene lookup returns CDR1 MGHRA and CDR2 YSYEKL. The CDR3 is 18 residues long. J gave up 0 bases and V 3 bases, and 13 bases lay outside the gene matches. This CDR3 is CASSQEPPLSGSSYEQYF. CDR3 bases: TGCGCCAGCAGCCAGGAACCGCCCTTGAGCGGGAGCTCCTACGAGCAGTACTTC.

This clone was seen just once. The chain joins TRBV10-2 to TRBJ2-7, with 10 positions matching TRBD2. The germline V gene encodes CDR1 WSHSY and CDR2 SAAADI. V lost 5 bases to trimming and J lost 2 bases; unmatched junction nucleotides: 3. There are 14 residues in the CDR3. CDR3 protein: CASSLAGVPYEQYF. The CDR3 DNA follows: TGCGCCAGCAGTCTAGCGGGAGTACCCTACGAGCAGTACTTC.

This chain uses TRBV29-1 with TRBJ1-2; no clear D gene. This CDR3 comprises 14 residues. CDR1 is SQVTM, CDR2 ANQGSEA, per germline. V was trimmed by 2 bases and J by 5 bases, leaving 15 bases between them. The CDR3 loop is CSVETEWPAYGYTF. As DNA, the CDR3 is TGCAGCGTTGAAACGGAGTGGCCTGCGTATGGCTACACCTTC.

The rearrangement links TRBV27 to TRBJ2-7; D is uncertain. The CDR3 extends over 12 amino acids. V shed 4 bases and J shed 2 bases, with 6 bases lying between them. Germline V CDR1 and CDR2: MNHEY, SMNVEV (reference sequence). The CDR3 DNA follows: TGTGCCAGCAGTTCGCCCACCTACGAGCAGTACTTC. Amino acids: CASSSPTYEQYF.

The chain is built from TRBV27 and TRBJ1-4, with a possible D match to TRBD1 (5 bases). Germline V gene sequence: CDR1 MNHEY, CDR2 SMNVEV (reference sequence). V gave up 5 bases and J gave up 4 bases, with 20 bases separating them. This CDR3 has 17 residues. DNA of the CDR3: TGTGCCAGCAGTCCCCGGGGGGGTGGGGGATTTAATGAAAAACTGTTTTTT. This encodes CASSPRGGGGFNEKLFF. The variable domain in full, with the rest retrieved from reference TRBV27 and TRBJ1-4, is EAQVTQNPRYLITVTGKKLTVTCSQNMNHEYMSWYRQDPGLGLRQIYYSMNVEVTDKGDVPEGYKVSRKEKRNFPLILESPSPNQTSLYFCASSPRGGGGFNEKLFFGSGTQLSVL.